What follows are 5 T cell receptor beta chains derived from one specimen sequenced in a study of blood T cell repertoires in COVID-19. TCRdb's copy holds only in-frame clones and misses some; the assay was immunoSEQ multiplex PCR. The sample yields 35,000 to 40,000 clones, about 90% seen once. Sequencing was done on a sample of peripheral blood. These receptors originate from a man between 65 and 79 years old with acute or convalescent COVID-19.

The CDR3 region is CASSARQGFTEAFF. CDR3 nucleotide sequence: TGTGCCAGCAGTGCCCGACAGGGATTCACTGAAGCTTTCTTT. The gene calls are TRBV2 and TRBJ1-1; 7 bases match TRBD1. Per germline, CDR1 SNHLY and CDR2 FYNNEI. J lost 4 bases, V lost 4 bases, and 6 bases had no gene match. The CDR3 is made up of 14 amino acids.

This clone was observed a handful of times. The rearrangement links TRBV20-1 to TRBJ1-1; tentatively, D is TRBD1 (6 bases). Per the germline V gene, CDR1 is DFQATT and CDR2 is SNEGSKA (reference sequence). Deletions cut 3 bases from V and 6 bases from J, with 17 bases between. There are 14 residues in the CDR3. CDR3 coding DNA: TGCAGTGCTAGTTTTGGGGGGGGCTCCTCTGAAGCTTTCTTT. It is translated as CSASFGGGSSEAFF.

The rearrangement links TRBV9 to TRBJ2-5; possibly TRBD1 for D (5 bases). CDR1 is SGDLS, CDR2 YYNGEE, per germline. The V and J ends lost 4 bases and 2 bases respectively, with 9 bases between them. The CDR3 extends over 13 amino acids. The CDR3 coding sequence is TGTGCCAGCAGCCCCACAGGTCAAGAGACCCAGTACTTC. This sequence encodes CASSPTGQETQYF.

The V and J genes are TRBV5-1 and TRBJ1-4; no reliable D call. V was shortened by 0 bases and J by 2 bases, with 11 bases between the two germline ends. This CDR3 comprises 16 residues. In germline, CDR1 is SGHRS, CDR2 YFSETQ. The CDR3 loop is CASSLAEVGTNEKLFF. The CDR3 DNA sequence: TGCGCCAGCAGCTTGGCCGAGGTTGGGACTAATGAAAAACTGTTTTTT.

The sample holds one count of this clone. This chain's CDR3 is CASSPPGLAGVDEQFF. CDR3 nucleotides: TGTGCCAGCAGCCCGCCGGGACTAGCGGGGGTAGATGAGCAGTTCTTC. The chain employs TRBV7-2 and TRBJ2-1; 14 bases line up with TRBD2. CDR1 and CDR2 (germline): SGHTA, FQGNSA. There are 16 residues in the CDR3. The V gene end was trimmed by 5 bases and the J gene end by 8 bases; junction bases not matched to a gene: 8.